The 28 T cell receptor beta chains reported below all come from one sample, sequenced in a study of shared clonotypes between healthy human individuals. This table comes from immunoSEQ multiplex PCR, and its TCRdb copy is limited to in-frame clones, with some not included. The sample holds around 350,000 clones; less than 75% are singletons and the top ten take 10%. The sample taken for sequencing was memory CD4+ T cells sorted from blood. Subset here: CD45RA-negative fraction. The receptors were gathered from a man aged 25 to 45 in good health.

This chain uses TRBV10-3 with TRBJ2-2, with 11 bases fitting TRBD2. V lost 0 bases to trimming and J lost 4 bases; unmatched junction nucleotides: 1. This CDR3 has 16 residues. Germline V gives CDR1 ENHRY, CDR2 SYGVKD. CDR3 in DNA: TGTGCCATCAGTGAGTCGACTAGCGGGGCCACCGGGGAGCTGTTTTTT. Amino acid sequence: CAISESTSGATGELFF.

The chain is built from TRBV29-1 and TRBJ2-3; TRBD2 is a possible D gene (6 bases). V shed 3 bases and J shed 2 bases, with 12 bases lying between them. The CDR3 has 14 amino acids. Germline CDR1 is SQVTM and CDR2 is ANQGSEA. DNA of the CDR3: TGCAGCGTTGAGTCTAGCGCAAACACAGATACGCAGTATTTT. It yields the protein CSVESSANTDTQYF.

This clone turned up a few times. CDR3 nucleotides: TGTGCCAGCTCACTTTACCGACTAGCGGGAGGTCAGCGGTCCTACGAGCAGTACTTC. This encodes CASSLYRLAGGQRSYEQYF. The V and J genes are TRBV18 and TRBJ2-7, with TRBD2 matching over 13 bases. Germline V lookup: CDR1 KGHSH, CDR2 LQKENI. Losses at the gene ends were 4 bases for V and 1 base for J; bases not matched to a gene: 13. The CDR3 is 19 residues long. The full variable domain, completed using reference TRBV18 and TRBJ2-7, is NAGVMQNPRHLVRRRGQEARLRCSPMKGHSHVYWYRQLPEEGLKFMVYLQKENIIDESGMPKERFSAEFPKEGPSILRIQQVVRGDSAAYFCASSLYRLAGGQRSYEQYFGPGTRLTVT.

The chain joins TRBV15 to TRBJ2-1; no clear D gene. The CDR3 extends over 16 amino acids. The V gene lost 1 base and the J gene lost 8 bases, with 18 bases spanning the gap. The V gene's germline CDR1 is LNHNV and CDR2 YYDKDF (reference sequence). The CDR3 DNA reads TGTGCCACCAGCAGAGGATCCTCTGGGTCTTATCATGAGCAGTTCTTC. This sequence encodes CATSRGSSGSYHEQFF.

This clone was seen a few times. V and J are TRBV5-1 and TRBJ2-7, with a tentative D call TRBD2 (6 bases). The CDR3 length is 14 residues. V lost 4 bases, J lost 4 bases, and 15 bases lay in between. Germline CDR1 SGHRS, CDR2 YFSETQ. CDR3 nucleotide sequence: TGCGCCAGCAGCCTGGAGTCGGGAGTTTACGAGCAGTACTTC. Protein sequence: CASSLESGVYEQYF.

This clone has only a few counts. The gene calls are TRBV10-1 and TRBJ2-7; the D call may be TRBD1 or TRBD2 (5 bases each). V dropped 5 bases and J dropped 10 bases, with 21 bases sitting between them. Germline V gene data show CDR1 as WNHNN and CDR2 as SYGVQD (reference sequence). The length of the CDR3 is 14 residues. The CDR3 coding sequence is TGCGCCAGCAGTTTAGGTTCTCGGGACGGGGCCCAGTACTTC. Translation gives CASSLGSRDGAQYF.

The chain combines TRBV6-5 with TRBJ1-2, with 7 positions matching TRBD1. There are 14 residues in the CDR3. V lost 6 bases to trimming and J lost 6 bases; unmatched junction nucleotides: 10. Germline assignment: CDR1 MNHEY and CDR2 SVGAGI. CDR3 nucleotides: TGTGCCAGCAGACTCTACGGACAGGTGGATGGCTACACCTTC. Translation: CASRLYGQVDGYTF.

This clone was recorded a few times. This chain joins TRBV6-1 and TRBJ1-1, with D hard to call. The CDR3 totals 14 residues. CDR1 and CDR2 from the germline V gene are MNHNS and SASEGT. The V and J ends lost 6 bases and 8 bases respectively, with 19 bases between them. CDR3 loop: CASSAEGWMTEAFF. In DNA form, the CDR3 reads TGTGCCAGCAGCGCTGAAGGCTGGATGACGGAAGCTTTCTTT.

Ten or more counts support this clone. V usage is TRBV5-1 and J usage is TRBJ2-3; TRBD2 aligns across 10 bases. With V trimmed by 4 bases and J by 3 bases, 5 bases remained unmatched. Germline lookup yields CDR1 SGHRS and CDR2 YFSETQ. CDR3 size: 15 residues. CDR3 nucleotides: TGCGCCAGCAGCAAAGGGACTAGCGATACAGATACGCAGTATTTT. Translating gives CASSKGTSDTDTQYF.

V usage is TRBV25-1 and J usage is TRBJ1-3; D uncertain. Germline assignment: CDR1 MGHDK and CDR2 SYGVNS. This CDR3 has 15 residues. V dropped 3 bases and J dropped 0 bases, with 9 bases sitting between them. CDR3 DNA sequence: TGTGCCAGCAGTGACAAAGGCGACTCTGGAAACACCATATATTTT. Translating gives CASSDKGDSGNTIYF.

This chain uses TRBV5-5 with TRBJ2-3; D not resolved. CDR1 is SGHKS, CDR2 YYEKEE, per germline (reference sequence). Trimming removed 4 bases from V and 6 bases from J, with 9 bases in between. The CDR3 is 12 amino acids. In nucleotides, the CDR3 is TGTGCCAGCAGCCACGAGACGGATACGCAGTATTTT. Translated: CASSHETDTQYF.

The chain couples TRBV5-4 to TRBJ2-5, with 7 bases that match TRBD2. The V gene end was trimmed by 3 bases and the J gene end by 3 bases; junction bases not matched to a gene: 8. The germline gives CDR1 SGHNT, CDR2 YYREEE (reference sequence). The CDR3 length is 15 residues. The CDR3 bases are TGTGCCAGCAGCTATGGGCTAGCGGATGAAGAGACCCAGTACTTC. This codes for CASSYGLADEETQYF.

The chain uses TRBV4-2 and TRBJ2-5; 10 positions match TRBD2. Looked up from germline, CDR1 is LGHNA and CDR2 is YNFKEQ. V lost 0 bases, J lost 2 bases, and 9 bases stayed unmatched. CDR3 length equals 18 residues. The CDR3 region is CASSQDGVLAGLQETQYF. CDR3 coding DNA: TGTGCCAGCAGCCAAGATGGGGTACTAGCGGGGTTACAAGAGACCCAGTACTTC.

The genes are TRBV5-4 and TRBJ1-6; 7 bases are a match to TRBD1. Germline V gene data show CDR1 as SGHNT and CDR2 as YYREEE (reference sequence). The CDR3 is 15 amino acids. V trimming: 4 bases; J trimming: 6 bases; junction bases outside the gene matches: 7. DNA for the CDR3: TGTGCCAGCAGCCTTGACAGGGTCGGTAATTCACCCCTCCACTTT. It specifies CASSLDRVGNSPLHF.

In regard to this clone: At one end, the junction sequence differs from germline, possibly due to a read error. CDR3 protein: CATSEYPSGGRQYF. The CDR3, as DNA: TGTGCCACCAGTGAATATCCTAGCGGGGGCCGCCAGTACTTC. The chain couples TRBV10-3 to TRBJ2-7; 10 nucleotides agree with TRBD2. This CDR3 is 14 amino acids long. The germline V gene has CDR1 ENHRY and CDR2 SYGVKD.

The chain couples TRBV27 to TRBJ1-2, with TRBD1 matching 9 bases. J gave up 7 bases and V 4 bases, and 4 bases lay outside the gene matches. Germline CDR1 MNHEY, CDR2 SMNVEV (reference sequence). The length of the CDR3 is 13 residues. The CDR3 region is CASSSTGGFGYTF. The CDR3 DNA sequence: TGTGCCAGCAGTTCAACAGGGGGCTTTGGCTACACCTTC.

This clone was detected only a few times. The V and J genes are TRBV6-5 and TRBJ2-3; 8 bases are shared with TRBD1. The J segment lost 9 bases and the V segment lost 8 bases, leaving 7 bases of the junction unmatched. CDR3 length equals 12 residues. Germline-derived CDR1 and CDR2 are MNHEY and SVGAGI. CDR3 amino acids: CASHSTGDTQYF. CDR3 sequence (DNA): TGTGCCAGCCACTCGACAGGGGACACGCAGTATTTT.

The V and J genes are TRBV28 and TRBJ2-2, with D unresolved. The CDR3 totals 14 residues. CDR1 and CDR2 (germline): MDHEN, SYDVKM. Trimming removed 7 bases at V and 0 bases at J, with 9 bases between. The CDR3 sequence: CASKTLSNTGELFF. Written as DNA, the CDR3 is TGTGCCAGCAAGACACTGTCGAACACCGGGGAGCTGTTTTTT.

This chain joins TRBV14 and TRBJ1-5; no definite D call. V dropped 4 bases and J dropped 2 bases, with 12 bases sitting between them. The CDR3 covers 15 residues. The germline V gene has CDR1 SGHDN and CDR2 FVKESK. CDR3 protein: CASSPLSGGNQPQHF. CDR3 DNA: TGTGCCAGCAGCCCCTTGAGCGGAGGCAATCAGCCCCAGCATTTT. Full variable domain (missing parts from reference TRBV14 and TRBJ1-5): EAGVTQFPSHSVIEKGQTVTLRCDPISGHDNLYWYRRVMGKEIKFLLHFVKESKQDESGMPNNRFLAERTGGTYSTLKVQPAELEDSGVYFCASSPLSGGNQPQHFGDGTRLSIL.

The chain combines TRBV2 with TRBJ2-1; perhaps TRBD2 as D (6 bases). Per the germline V gene, CDR1 is SNHLY and CDR2 is FYNNEI. V was shortened by 8 bases and J by 8 bases, with 16 bases between the two germline ends. The CDR3 covers 13 residues. CDR3 in amino acids: CASARTTRYEQFF. For the CDR3, the DNA is TGTGCCAGCGCGAGGACTACCAGATATGAGCAGTTCTTC. The variable domain in full, completed from reference TRBV2 and TRBJ2-1, reads EPEVTQTPSHQVTQMGQEVILRCVPISNHLYFYWYRQILGQKVEFLVSFYNNEISEKSEIFDDQFSVERPDGSNFTLKIRSTKLEDSAMYFCASARTTRYEQFFGPGTRLTVL.

The chain employs TRBV6-5 and TRBJ1-1, with a tentative D call TRBD1 (5 bases). CDR1 and CDR2 (germline): MNHEY, SVGAGI. Trimming pared 6 bases from V and 5 bases from J, leaving 13 bases between. The CDR3 is made up of 13 amino acids. CDR3 DNA sequence: TGTGCCAGCAGGGCCCTGGGGGGGACTGAAGCTTTCTTT. Encoded protein: CASRALGGTEAFF.

The V gene is TRBV6-4, the J gene TRBJ2-3; a weak D match, TRBD2 (6 bases). The CDR3 covers 14 residues. Germline V gene sequence: CDR1 MRHNA, CDR2 SNTAGT. Trimming left V 2 bases short and J 3 bases short, with 9 bases between. The chain's CDR3 is CASSDPGTTDTQYF. The CDR3, as DNA: TGTGCCAGCAGTGACCCAGGGACTACAGATACGCAGTATTTT.

V gene TRBV14 combines with J gene TRBJ1-2; D not resolved. The CDR3 totals 11 residues. V was pared by 7 bases and J by 8 bases, with 11 bases between. The germline V gene encodes CDR1 SGHDN and CDR2 FVKESK. Here the CDR3 reads CASNAGGGYTF. Here the CDR3 DNA reads TGTGCCAGCAATGCCGGAGGAGGCTACACCTTC.

The V call is TRBV29-1, the J call TRBJ2-3; D unclear. Trimming took 7 bases from V and 5 from J, leaving 10 bases between them. Per the germline V gene, CDR1 is SQVTM and CDR2 is ANQGSEA. The CDR3 is 11 amino acids. This CDR3 is CSAADRDTQYF. DNA of the CDR3: TGCAGCGCCGCAGATCGAGATACGCAGTATTTT.

The chain carries TRBV18 and TRBJ2-7; D gene unclear. TRBJ2-5 matches the DNA end more closely, so the J call is doubtful. The CDR3 length is 14 residues. Germline V lookup: CDR1 KGHSH, CDR2 LQKENI. DNA of the CDR3: TGTGCCAGCTCACCTACGGCAACCCAAGAGACCCAGTACTTC. It translates to CASSPTATQETQYF.

As DNA, the CDR3 is TGTGCCAGCAGTTTGCCTTCACTATACGAGCAGTACTTC. Translated, it gives CASSLPSLYEQYF. This rearrangement joins TRBV28 to TRBJ2-7, with D unclear. Trimming shortened V by 3 bases and J by 4 bases, and 10 bases separated the two germline ends. The CDR3 is 13 amino acids. Germline V CDR1 and CDR2: MDHEN, SYDVKM.

V gene TRBV5-5 combines with J gene TRBJ2-2, with D perhaps TRBD1 (6 bases). The CDR3 spans 15 residues. The V gene's germline CDR1 is SGHKS and CDR2 YYEKEE (reference sequence). V lost 1 base and J lost 2, with 9 bases in between. CDR3 coding DNA: TGTGCCAGCAGCTTGAGGGGACAAAACACCGGGGAGCTGTTTTTT. This encodes CASSLRGQNTGELFF.

This clone appeared a single time. The rearrangement joins TRBV19 to TRBJ2-2, with unresolved D. The germline V and J ends were trimmed by 5 bases and 0 bases, with 16 bases remaining between them. CDR1 and CDR2 from the germline V gene are LNHDA and SQIVND (reference sequence). The CDR3 spans 17 residues. The CDR3 nucleotides read TGTGCCAGTAGTTCGGACGGCCACCCCGCGAACACCGGGGAGCTGTTTTTT. Its protein is CASSSDGHPANTGELFF.